What follows are 18 T cell receptor beta chains derived from one specimen sequenced in a study of tumor-infiltrating lymphocytes in primary liver carcinoma. Both RNA and DNA were isolated together from around 20-30 mg of bulk tissue that had not been sorted. Production of TCR beta cDNA used around 500 ng total RNA together with a constant-region primer. Generation of the TCR beta libraries relied on three nested multiplex PCR rounds using slightly modified ARM-PCR. Two initial PCR rounds of roughly 10 cycles each paired TRBV1-TRBV30 forward primers with a C-beta reverse primer. TCRdb recomputed calls from the multiplex PCR reads with MiXCR, one row per CDR3 protein. The sample lists roughly 49,000 distinct CDR3 sequences, less than 75% seen once, with around 30% in the top ten. The sample taken for sequencing was liver tumor tissue from sampling region 5. Subset of the sample: tumor region T5, tumor centre. The source is a man between 40 and 49 years old with primary liver carcinoma and hepatitis B virus infection.

For this clonotype: A single base separates this from a much larger clone, so it may be a read error. V and J are TRBV5-1 and TRBJ1-1; 7 bases are shared with TRBD1. Germline CDR1 SGHRS, CDR2 YFSETQ. The CDR3 consists of 14 residues. Here the CDR3 DNA reads TGCGCCAGCGGCTTGGACAGGATGAACACTGAAGCTTTCTTT. It is translated as CASGLDRMNTEAFF.

J is TRBJ2-1 and V is TRBV29-1; tentative D call: TRBD2 (6 bases). The CDR3 covers 13 residues. V was trimmed by 2 bases and J by 9 bases, leaving 14 bases between them. The germline V gene has CDR1 SQVTM and CDR2 ANQGSEA. DNA for the CDR3: TGCAGCGTTGAATCGGGACTGGGTAGTGAGCAGTTCTTC. It translates to CSVESGLGSEQFF.

On this clonotype: Given a much more abundant clone one base away, this may be a read error. The V and J genes are TRBV28 and TRBJ2-7; TRBD1 aligns across 9 bases. Per the germline V gene, CDR1 is MDHEN and CDR2 is SYDVKM. With V trimmed by 4 bases and J by 4 bases, 8 bases remained unmatched. There are 15 residues in the CDR3. The CDR3 DNA sequence: TGTGCCAGCAGTTGGACGGGGACAGGGAAGTACGAGCAGTACTTC. It encodes CASSWTGTGKYEQYF.

This clonotype was seen a single time. A much larger clone differs by one base, so this may be a read error. This chain links TRBV7-9 with TRBJ2-1; D not certain. V was shortened by 2 bases and J by 5 bases, with 13 bases between the two germline ends. This CDR3 contains 15 residues. Germline loops: CDR1 SEHNR, CDR2 FQNEAQ (reference sequence). CDR3: CASSLCQLAHNEQFF. CDR3 nucleotides: TGTGCCAGCAGCTTATGTCAGTTGGCCCACAATGAGCAGTTCTTC. Combining the CDR3 with reference TRBV7-9 and TRBJ2-1 gives the whole variable domain DTGVSQNPRHKITKRGQNVTFRCDPISEHNRLYWYRQTLGQGPEFLTYFQNEAQLEKSRLLSDRFSAERPKGSFSTLEIQRTEQGDSAMYLCASSLCQLAHNEQFFGPGTRLTVL.

As concerns this clonotype: One end of the junction is discordant with germline, which a read error may explain. This chain uses TRBV6-5 with TRBJ1-2; maybe TRBD1 (6 bases). CDR3 length equals 16 residues. Germline assignment: CDR1 MNHEY and CDR2 SVGAGI. CDR3 bases: TGTGCCAGCAGTTATATAAAGACAGGCGGTCCCTATGACTACACCTTC. It yields the protein CASSYIKTGGPYDYTF.

Remarks on this clonotype: At one boundary the junction diverges from the germline segment, which might be a read error. The chain joins TRBV4-1 to TRBJ1-2; D is ambiguous. Per the germline V gene, CDR1 is MGHRA and CDR2 is YSYEKL. The CDR3 extends over 13 amino acids. In DNA, the CDR3 is TGCGCCAGCAGCCTAGTAACTAACTATGACTACACCTTC. Residues: CASSLVTNYDYTF.

On this clonotype itself: Mismatch with germline at one junction end may stem from a read error. J is TRBJ2-2 and V is TRBV29-1; no definite D call. CDR3 length equals 16 residues. CDR1 SQVTM and CDR2 ANQGSEA come from the germline V gene. The CDR3 DNA reads as TGCAGCGCTGAAATTAGTGGGGATGCGAACACCGGGGAGCTGTTTTTT. This gives the protein CSAEISGDANTGELFF.

CDR3 bases: TGTGCCAGCACCTTCCTCGCCCAGGGGAGAGAGACCCAGTACTTC. As protein: CASTFLAQGRETQYF. The rearrangement links TRBV11-2 to TRBJ2-5, with TRBD1 as a possible D gene (6 bases). Germline CDR1 SGHAT, CDR2 FQNNGV. The CDR3 contains 15 residues. Trimming shortened V by 7 bases and J by 4 bases, and 19 bases separated the two germline ends. The entire variable domain, with the rest obtained from reference TRBV11-2 and TRBJ2-5, is as follows: EAGVAQSPRYKIIEKRQSVAFWCNPISGHATLYWYQQILGQGPKLLIQFQNNGVVDDSQLPKDRFSAERLKGVDSTLKIQPAKLEDSAVYLCASTFLAQGRETQYFGPGTRLLVL.

Regarding this clonotype: One end of the junction varies from germline; a read error may be responsible. The chain uses TRBV5-4 and TRBJ2-1; TRBD2 matches 9 bases. The CDR3 is 16 amino acids. Germline V gene lookup returns CDR1 SGHNT and CDR2 YYREEE (reference sequence). The CDR3 bases are TGTGCCAGCGGCTTGGATAGCGGGAGTCTATACAATGGGCAGTTCTTC. Residues: CASGLDSGSLYNGQFF.

A note on this clonotype: A read error may account for a junction end that differs from germline. This chain links TRBV6-6 with TRBJ2-4, with 7 bases aligning to TRBD2. Germline loops: CDR1 MNHNY, CDR2 SVGAGI (reference sequence). This CDR3 contains 17 residues. CDR3 nucleotide sequence: TGCGCCACGTTGTGGGGGGGATTGGCGGGAGAAGAGGACGTTCAGTACTTC. Protein product: CATLWGGLAGEEDVQYF.

A remark on this clonotype: One end of the junction does not line up with germline, which may come from a read error. This chain uses TRBV7-6 with TRBJ2-2, with no clear D. This CDR3 has 14 residues. Looked up from germline, CDR1 is SGHVS and CDR2 is FNYEAQ. CDR3 sequence: CTSSPRPTVGELFF. Here the CDR3 DNA reads TGTACCAGCAGCCCCCGGCCCACCGTGGGGGAGCTGTTTTTT.

This clonotype was seen a few times. The chain links TRBV20-1 to TRBJ2-3; TRBD2 matches 13 bases. The CDR3 has 14 amino acids. V dropped 6 bases and J dropped 4; count of bases not matched to a gene: 4. Germline V lookup: CDR1 DFQATT, CDR2 SNEGSKA (reference sequence). CDR3 loop: CSAQTSGRADTQYF. The CDR3 DNA reads as TGCAGTGCGCAAACTAGCGGGAGGGCAGATACGCAGTATTTT.

As to this clonotype: Its ends do not fully match the called genes, so a read error is possible. The V and J genes are TRBV11-2 and TRBJ2-6, with D perhaps matching TRBD1 or TRBD2 (5 bases each). Looked up from germline, CDR1 is SGHAT and CDR2 is FQNNGV. This CDR3 spans 15 amino acids. CDR3 residues: CSSSNGLSGAYVLTF. CDR3 in DNA: TGTTCCAGCAGCAATGGACTCTCTGGGGCCTACGTCCTGACTTTC. Full variable domain (outside the CDR3, taken from reference TRBV11-2 and TRBJ2-6): EAGVAQSPRYKIIEKRQSVAFWCNPISGHATLYWYQQILGQGPKLLIQFQNNGVVDDSQLPKDRFSAERLKGVDSTLKIQPAKLEDSAVYLCSSSNGLSGAYVLTFGAGSRLTVL.

With regard to this clonotype: A much larger clone lies one base from this, so it may be a read error. V gene TRBV20-1 combines with J gene TRBJ2-1; D unresolved. CDR1 is DFQATT and CDR2 is SNEGSKA in the germline V gene (reference sequence). V shed 0 bases and J shed 7 bases, with 13 bases lying between them. CDR3 length: 14 residues. In nucleotides, the CDR3 is TGCAGTGCTAGAGATGGTCTGGAGTCGAATGAGCAGTTCTTC. Encoded protein: CSARDGLESNEQFF.

This clonotype has a count of ten or more. The gene calls are TRBV28 and TRBJ2-1; 8 nucleotides line up with TRBD1. Per germline, CDR1 MDHEN and CDR2 SYDVKM. After removal of 7 bases from V and 5 bases from J, the junction contained 4 bases not matched to a gene. The CDR3 length is 13 residues. In nucleotides, the CDR3 is TGTGCCAGCACTCCGGACAGGGACAATGAGCAGTTCTTC. Residues: CASTPDRDNEQFF.

This chain joins TRBV30 and TRBJ2-2; D possibly uses TRBD1 or TRBD2 (6 bases each). The CDR3 runs 13 residues. The germline CDR1 and CDR2 sequences are GTSNPN and SVGIG (reference sequence). V shed 5 bases and J shed 3 bases, with 10 bases lying between them. In nucleotides, the CDR3 is TGTGCCTGGCGGGGGCTCCACACCGGGGAGCTGTTTTTT. It is translated as CAWRGLHTGELFF.

This clonotype was seen more than once but under ten times. A much larger clone sits a single nucleotide away, making a read error possible. The rearrangement joins TRBV5-6 to TRBJ2-1; D is ambiguous. Germline CDR1 reads SGHDT; CDR2 reads YYEEEE. The CDR3 runs to 15 residues. CDR3 coding DNA: TGTGCCAGCAGCTTGTTGCGGACCCTCTACAATGAGCAGTCCTTC. As protein: CASSLLRTLYNEQSF.

The rearrangement joins TRBV21-1 to TRBJ2-1; the table's D call, TRBD1, was not checked against the DNA. TRBV21-1 is termed a pseudogene. The CDR3 extends over 22 amino acids. DNA of the CDR3: TGTGCCAGCAGCAAAGTATTACTCCAGGGGGCATCGGTAGAGGGGACTAAAGGGGAGCAGTTCTTC. Its protein is CASSKVLLQGASVEGTKGEQFF.